This T cell receptor beta chain originates from a study of cytomegalovirus exposure and HLA in healthy donors. Study background: Around 79 million unique TCRs, all from HLA-typed donors, were included in an early release of the data.

By frequency in the sample, this clone is medium-sized (0.01 to 0.1%). Its antigen is not identified. Findings and limits, study-wide: Association of around 17,000 TCR beta sequences with HLA alleles was found at 0.05 false discovery rate in a later analysis. Later analysis indicated greater clonal expansion among HLA-associated TCR beta chains than among equally common other chains.

The PCR was carried out with 60 Vbeta primers and 13 Jbeta primers. The protocol was immunoSEQ multiplex PCR, while the TCRdb copy is restricted to in-frame clones and leaves out a portion. The sample holds approximately 93,000 clones, over 65% seen once. CDR1 and CDR2 from the germline V gene are SNHLY and FYNNEI. With 3 bases clipped from V and 6 bases from J, the junction kept 6 bases outside the gene matches. This CDR3 is built from 15 residues. Sequencing input: PBMCs. The receptor was isolated from a man aged 50-60 years in good health and CMV-seronegative. This sequence joins TRBV2 and TRBJ2-1; the match to TRBD1 covers 9 bases. CDR3 nucleotide sequence: TGTGCCAGCAGTGAGCAGGGACAGGGTGCCAATGAGCAGTTCTTC. Translation gives CASSEQGQGANEQFF.